One sample yielded the 21 T cell receptor beta chains listed below, sequenced in a study of a mutant IDH1 vaccine in newly diagnosed glioma. The table came from immunoSEQ multiplex PCR; TCRdb's copy has only in-frame clones and leaves some out. There are about 51,000 clones in the sample; about three quarters occur only once, and approximately 1.8% lies in the top ten. Time point of the sample: baseline, week 1 (first vaccination visit). Treatment given: pre-vaccination baseline after standard-of-care therapy. This specimen was PBMCs, taken from a glioma patient treated with radiotherapy, temozolomide or both. These receptors all come from a woman aged 40 to 50 with glioma.

The rearrangement links TRBV21-1 to TRBJ1-5. TRBV21-1 is a pseudogene locus. The CDR3 has 16 amino acids. The CDR3 reads CAIASPGGDGNQPQHF. CDR3 in DNA: TGTGCCATCGCGTCTCCGGGAGGGGATGGCAATCAGCCCCAGCATTTT.

The chain is built from TRBV25-1 and TRBJ1-1, with no clear D. The germline gives CDR1 MGHDK, CDR2 SYGVNS. This CDR3 contains 12 residues. V was clipped by 2 bases and J by 5 bases, with 6 bases between them. CDR3 loop: CASSEGWTEAFF. In DNA, the CDR3 is TGTGCCAGCAGTGAAGGGTGGACTGAAGCTTTCTTT. The variable domain in full, completed from reference TRBV25-1 and TRBJ1-1, reads EADIYQTPRYLVIGTGKKITLECSQTMGHDKMYWYQQDPGMELHLIHYSYGVNSTEKGDLSSESTVSRIRTEHFPLTLESARPSHTSQYLCASSEGWTEAFFGQGTRLTVV.

The rearrangement uses TRBV7-2 and TRBJ2-7, with D possibly TRBD1 on 6 matching bases. The CDR3 length is 14 residues. CDR1 is SGHTA and CDR2 is FQGNSA in the germline V gene. V was clipped by 2 bases and J by 3 bases, with 11 bases between them. CDR3: CASSLRGHLYEQYF. The CDR3 DNA follows: TGTGCCAGCAGCTTAAGGGGACATCTCTACGAGCAGTACTTC.

The chain joins TRBV12-5 to TRBJ1-5, with a weak D call TRBD1 (6 bases). Trimming removed 7 bases from V and 4 bases from J, with 14 bases in between. The germline CDR1 and CDR2 sequences are LGHNT and FRNRAP. The CDR3 is 14 residues long. CDR3 amino acids: CASAVGARNQPQHF. The CDR3 coding sequence is TGTGCTAGTGCCGTGGGGGCGAGGAATCAGCCCCAGCATTTT. The entire variable domain, with the rest obtained from reference TRBV12-5 and TRBJ1-5, is as follows: DARVTQTPRHKVTEMGQEVTMRCQPILGHNTVFWYRQTMMQGLELLAYFRNRAPLDDSGMPKDRFSAEMPDATLATLKIQPSEPRDSAVYFCASAVGARNQPQHFGDGTRLSIL.

The V call is TRBV4-1, the J call TRBJ2-3; 11 nucleotides line up with TRBD2. J was trimmed by 3 bases and V by 2 bases; bases with no gene match: 10. The CDR3 runs 18 residues. Germline CDR1 is MGHRA and CDR2 is YSYEKL. CDR3 DNA: TGCGCCAGCAGCCAACTGTTAGCGGGGGGGCCGTCAACAGATACGCAGTATTTT. It encodes CASSQLLAGGPSTDTQYF.

This chain uses TRBV6-1 with TRBJ1-4; D is ambiguous. The germline gives CDR1 MNHNS, CDR2 SASEGT. V was pared by 7 bases and J by 8 bases, with 11 bases between. This CDR3 has 12 residues. The CDR3 reads CASTWGGEKLFF. The CDR3 DNA reads TGTGCCAGCACTTGGGGAGGCGAAAAACTGTTTTTT.

The gene calls are TRBV19 and TRBJ2-1; tentatively, D is TRBD2 (6 bases). Germline V CDR1 and CDR2: LNHDA, SQIVND (reference sequence). The CDR3 contains 14 residues. Trimming cost V 7 bases and J 6 bases, with 16 bases left between them. The CDR3: CASTLLAGSNEQFF. The CDR3 nucleotides read TGTGCCAGTACTTTGCTGGCGGGAAGCAATGAGCAGTTCTTC.

This chain connects TRBV5-1 to TRBJ2-3; the match to TRBD2 covers 10 bases. This CDR3 comprises 15 residues. Trimming cost V 6 bases and J 6 bases; bases outside gene matches: 10. Germline V lookup: CDR1 SGHRS, CDR2 YFSETQ. The CDR3 is CASKQAGGPSDTQYF. CDR3 nucleotide sequence: TGCGCCAGCAAACAAGCGGGGGGGCCCTCGGATACGCAGTATTTT.

The chain uses TRBV6-4 and TRBJ2-3; D is possibly TRBD1 (5 bases). V lost 3 bases to trimming and J lost 6 bases, with 13 bases between them. Germline-derived CDR1 and CDR2 are MRHNA and SNTAGT. This CDR3 comprises 14 residues. The CDR3 bases are TGTGCCAGCAGTGAAGGTAGGGGCGCGGATACGCAGTATTTT. Protein: CASSEGRGADTQYF.

This chain links TRBV10-3 with TRBJ1-1, with D possibly TRBD1 on 5 matching bases. CDR1 is ENHRY, CDR2 SYGVKD, per germline. This CDR3 has 13 amino acids. The V end lost 0 bases, the J end lost 6 bases, and 8 bases lay between the germline ends. The CDR3 coding sequence is TGTGCCATCAGTGAGTCGGGGCGGGCTGAAGCTTTCTTT. Protein: CAISESGRAEAFF.

In this sample, this clone is medium-sized. V gene TRBV6-5 combines with J gene TRBJ1-1; 7 nucleotides agree with TRBD1. This CDR3 contains 14 residues. Germline V gene lookup returns CDR1 MNHEY and CDR2 SVGAGI. Trimming at V came to 0 bases and at J to 11 bases, leaving 9 bases not matched to a gene. The CDR3 nucleotides read TGTGCCAGCAGTTACTCGCATGGGCAGGGGGAGGCTTTCTTT. Amino acid sequence: CASSYSHGQGEAFF.

The chain carries TRBV6-5 and TRBJ2-3, with 11 positions matching TRBD1. The CDR3 covers 15 residues. Germline trimming cut 7 bases from V and 2 bases from J; bases unmatched to any gene: 5. CDR1 is MNHEY, CDR2 SVGAGI, per germline. CDR3 sequence: CASTKGQGDTDTQYF. CDR3 nucleotide sequence: TGTGCCAGCACCAAGGGACAGGGGGACACAGATACGCAGTATTTT.

V is TRBV5-1 and J is TRBJ2-7; 9 nucleotides agree with TRBD1. Trimming took 4 bases from V and 8 from J; bases not matched to a gene: 4. Per the germline V gene, CDR1 is SGHRS and CDR2 is YFSETQ. The CDR3 consists of 12 residues. Here the CDR3 reads CASSITGGKQYF. DNA for the CDR3: TGCGCCAGCAGCATTACAGGGGGCAAGCAGTACTTC. The entire variable domain, with the rest obtained from reference TRBV5-1 and TRBJ2-7, is as follows: KAGVTQTPRYLIKTRGQQVTLSCSPISGHRSVSWYQQTPGQGLQFLFEYFSETQRNKGNFPGRFSGRQFSNSRSEMNVSTLELGDSALYLCASSITGGKQYFGPGTRLTVT.

This rearrangement joins TRBV7-9 to TRBJ1-1; D gene ambiguous. Trimming cost V 2 bases and J 2 bases, with 9 bases left between them. CDR1 and CDR2 from the germline V gene are SEHNR and FQNEAQ (reference sequence). This CDR3 region has 14 residues. CDR3 sequence (DNA): TGTGCCAGCAGCTTATGGTTGGGAAACACTGAAGCTTTCTTT. Translating gives CASSLWLGNTEAFF.

The rearrangement joins TRBV6-5 to TRBJ2-7; 8 bases fit TRBD1. CDR1 is MNHEY, CDR2 SVGAGI, per germline. This CDR3 spans 14 amino acids. After removal of 4 bases from V and 5 bases from J, the junction contained 7 bases not matched to a gene. The CDR3 nucleotides read TGTGCCAGCAGTTGGACAGGGTCGTGGGACGAGCAGTACTTC. Translated: CASSWTGSWDEQYF.

V and J are TRBV2 and TRBJ1-5; D remains ambiguous. The germline CDR1 and CDR2 sequences are SNHLY and FYNNEI. V lost 3 bases to trimming and J lost 0 bases, with 6 bases between them. The CDR3 contains 14 residues. The CDR3 loop reads CASSDGRSNQPQHF. The CDR3, as DNA: TGTGCCAGCAGTGATGGTCGTAGCAATCAGCCCCAGCATTTT.

This clone has a single count. This chain uses TRBV2 with TRBJ2-2; no clear D. V was trimmed by 3 bases and J by 6 bases, leaving 5 bases between them. CDR3 length equals 12 residues. Germline CDR1 and CDR2: SNHLY and FYNNEI. This chain's CDR3 is CASSDGAGELFF. As DNA, the CDR3 is TGTGCCAGCAGTGATGGTGCCGGGGAGCTGTTTTTT.

This clone was counted between two and nine times. The V gene is TRBV18, the J gene TRBJ1-3; D is ambiguous. The V end lost 0 bases, the J end lost 3 bases, and 9 bases lay between the germline ends. The CDR3 length is 15 residues. In germline, CDR1 is KGHSH, CDR2 LQKENI. The CDR3 nucleotides read TGTGCCAGCTCACCACCGGGCCGCGATGGAAACACCATATATTTT. This sequence encodes CASSPPGRDGNTIYF.

V gene TRBV6-6 combines with J gene TRBJ2-5, with 9 bases matching TRBD1. This CDR3 spans 14 amino acids. CDR1 MNHNY and CDR2 SVGAGI come from the germline V gene (reference sequence). The ends lost 2 bases at V and 4 bases at J; junction bases unmatched: 2. CDR3 DNA sequence: TGTGCCAGCAGTTACGGACAGGGGTTAGAGACCCAGTACTTC. Translation: CASSYGQGLETQYF.

This clone was observed a few times. The chain combines TRBV15 with TRBJ1-6; possibly TRBD1 for D (6 bases). CDR1 and CDR2 (germline): LNHNV, YYDKDF (reference sequence). The ends were cut back, 0 bases at V and 6 bases at J, with 15 bases in the middle. The CDR3 has 17 residues. CDR3 coding DNA: TGTGCCACCAGCAGAGATCGGCCAGGGGCGCTTAATTCACCCCTCCACTTT. It encodes CATSRDRPGALNSPLHF. Full variable domain (remainder filled in from reference TRBV15 and TRBJ1-6): DAMVIQNPRYQVTQFGKPVTLSCSQTLNHNVMYWYQQKSSQAPKLLFHYYDKDFNNEADTPDNFQSRRPNTSFCFLDIRSPGLGDTAMYLCATSRDRPGALNSPLHFGNGTRLTVT.

The chain combines TRBV2 with TRBJ1-1, with D perhaps TRBD1 (6 bases). The CDR3 is 16 residues long. Germline CDR1 SNHLY, CDR2 FYNNEI. V lost 2 bases to trimming and J lost 5 bases, with 18 bases between them. The CDR3 region is CASSEQGQFLETEAFF. CDR3 DNA sequence: TGTGCCAGCAGTGAACAAGGACAGTTTCTCGAAACTGAAGCTTTCTTT.